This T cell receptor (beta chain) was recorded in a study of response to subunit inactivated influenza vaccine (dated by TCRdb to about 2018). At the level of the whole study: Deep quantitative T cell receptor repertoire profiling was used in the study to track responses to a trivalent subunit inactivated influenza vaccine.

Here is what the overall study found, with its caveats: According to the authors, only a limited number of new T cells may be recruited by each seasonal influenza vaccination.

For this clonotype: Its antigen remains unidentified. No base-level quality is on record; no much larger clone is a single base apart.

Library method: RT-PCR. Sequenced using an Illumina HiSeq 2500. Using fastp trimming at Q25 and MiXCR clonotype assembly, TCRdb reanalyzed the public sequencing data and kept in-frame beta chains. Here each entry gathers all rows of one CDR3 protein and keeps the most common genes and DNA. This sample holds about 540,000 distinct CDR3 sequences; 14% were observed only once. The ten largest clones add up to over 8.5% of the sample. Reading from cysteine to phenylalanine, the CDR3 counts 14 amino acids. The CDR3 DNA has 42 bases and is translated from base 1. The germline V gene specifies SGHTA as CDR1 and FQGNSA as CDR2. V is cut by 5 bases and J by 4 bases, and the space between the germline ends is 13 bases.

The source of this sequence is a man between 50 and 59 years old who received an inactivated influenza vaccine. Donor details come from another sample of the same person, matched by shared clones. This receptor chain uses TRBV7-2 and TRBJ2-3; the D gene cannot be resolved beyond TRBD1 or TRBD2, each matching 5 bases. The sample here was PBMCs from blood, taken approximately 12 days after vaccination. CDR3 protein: CASSPTGPADTQYF. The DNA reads TGTGCCAGCAGCCCGACGGGGCCCGCAGATACGCAGTATTTT.